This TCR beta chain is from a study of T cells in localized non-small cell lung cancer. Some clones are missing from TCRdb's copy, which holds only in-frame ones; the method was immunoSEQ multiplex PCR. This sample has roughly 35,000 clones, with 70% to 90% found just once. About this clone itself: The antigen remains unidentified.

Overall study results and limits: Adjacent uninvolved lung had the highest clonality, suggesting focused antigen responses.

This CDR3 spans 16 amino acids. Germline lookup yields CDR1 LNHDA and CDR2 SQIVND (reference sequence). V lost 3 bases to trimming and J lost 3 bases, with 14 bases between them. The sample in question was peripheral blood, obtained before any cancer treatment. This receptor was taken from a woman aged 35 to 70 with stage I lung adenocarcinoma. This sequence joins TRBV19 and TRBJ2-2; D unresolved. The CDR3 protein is CASSMPSYGDTGELFF. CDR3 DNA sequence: TGTGCCAGTAGTATGCCTAGTTACGGTGACACCGGGGAGCTGTTTTTT.